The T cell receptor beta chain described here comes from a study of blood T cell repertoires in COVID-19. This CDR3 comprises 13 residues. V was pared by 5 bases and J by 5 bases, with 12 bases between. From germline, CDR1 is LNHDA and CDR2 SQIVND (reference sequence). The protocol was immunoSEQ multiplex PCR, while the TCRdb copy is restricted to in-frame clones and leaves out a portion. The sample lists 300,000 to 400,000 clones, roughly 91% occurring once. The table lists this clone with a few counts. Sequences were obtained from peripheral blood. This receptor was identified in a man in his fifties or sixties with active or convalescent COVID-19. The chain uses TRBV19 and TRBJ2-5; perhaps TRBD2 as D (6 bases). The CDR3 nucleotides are TGTGCCAGTAGTTCGGGGGATCGGGAGACCCAGTACTTC. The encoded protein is CASSSGDRETQYF.